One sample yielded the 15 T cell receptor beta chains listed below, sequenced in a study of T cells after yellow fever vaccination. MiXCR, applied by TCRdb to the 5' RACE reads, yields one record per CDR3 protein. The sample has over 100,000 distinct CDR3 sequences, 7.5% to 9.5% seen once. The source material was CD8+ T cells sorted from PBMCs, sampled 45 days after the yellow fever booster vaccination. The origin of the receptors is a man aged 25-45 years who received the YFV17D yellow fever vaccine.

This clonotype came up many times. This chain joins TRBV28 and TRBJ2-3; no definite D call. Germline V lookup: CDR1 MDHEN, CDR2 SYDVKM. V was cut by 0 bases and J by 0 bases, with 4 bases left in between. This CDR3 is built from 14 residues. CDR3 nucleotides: TGTGCCAGCAGTTTATGGGGCAGCACAGATACGCAGTATTTT. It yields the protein CASSLWGSTDTQYF.

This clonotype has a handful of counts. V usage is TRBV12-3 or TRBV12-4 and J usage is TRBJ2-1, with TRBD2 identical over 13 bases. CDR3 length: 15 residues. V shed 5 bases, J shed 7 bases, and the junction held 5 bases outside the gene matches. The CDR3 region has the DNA TGTGCCAGCAGTCCACTAGCGGGAGGGCGGAATGAGCAGTTCTTC. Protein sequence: CASSPLAGGRNEQFF.

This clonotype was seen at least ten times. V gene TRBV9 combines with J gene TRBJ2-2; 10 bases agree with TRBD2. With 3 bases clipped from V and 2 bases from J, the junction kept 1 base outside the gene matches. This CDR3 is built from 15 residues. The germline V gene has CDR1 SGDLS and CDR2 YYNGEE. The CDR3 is CASSASGGNTGELFF. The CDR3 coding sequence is TGTGCCAGCAGCGCTAGCGGGGGAAACACCGGGGAGCTGTTTTTT. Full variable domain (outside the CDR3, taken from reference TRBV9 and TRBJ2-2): DSGVTQTPKHLITATGQRVTLRCSPRSGDLSVYWYQQSLDQGLQFLIQYYNGEERAKGNILERFSAQQFPDLHSELNLSSLELGDSALYFCASSASGGNTGELFFGEGSRLTVL.

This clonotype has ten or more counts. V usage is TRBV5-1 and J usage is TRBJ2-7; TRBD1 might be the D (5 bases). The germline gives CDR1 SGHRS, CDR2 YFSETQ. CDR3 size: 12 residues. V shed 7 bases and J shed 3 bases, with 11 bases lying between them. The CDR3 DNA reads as TGCGCCAGCGCCCAGGGTGGCTACGAGCAGTACTTC. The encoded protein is CASAQGGYEQYF. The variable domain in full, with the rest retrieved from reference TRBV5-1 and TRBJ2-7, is KAGVTQTPRYLIKTRGQQVTLSCSPISGHRSVSWYQQTPGQGLQFLFEYFSETQRNKGNFPGRFSGRQFSNSRSEMNVSTLELGDSALYLCASAQGGYEQYFGPGTRLTVT.

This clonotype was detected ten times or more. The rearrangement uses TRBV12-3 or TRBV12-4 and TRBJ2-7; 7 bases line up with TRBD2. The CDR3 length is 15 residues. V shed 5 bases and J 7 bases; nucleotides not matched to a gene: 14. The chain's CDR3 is CASSPGVAGGEEQYF. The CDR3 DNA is TGTGCCAGCAGTCCGGGAGTAGCGGGTGGTGAGGAGCAGTACTTC.

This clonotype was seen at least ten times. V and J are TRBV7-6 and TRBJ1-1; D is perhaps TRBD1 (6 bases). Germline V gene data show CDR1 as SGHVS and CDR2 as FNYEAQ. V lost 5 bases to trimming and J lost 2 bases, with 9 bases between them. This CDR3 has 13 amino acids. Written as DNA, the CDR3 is TGTGCCAGCAGCCCGGGACACAACACTGAAGCTTTCTTT. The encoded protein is CASSPGHNTEAFF.

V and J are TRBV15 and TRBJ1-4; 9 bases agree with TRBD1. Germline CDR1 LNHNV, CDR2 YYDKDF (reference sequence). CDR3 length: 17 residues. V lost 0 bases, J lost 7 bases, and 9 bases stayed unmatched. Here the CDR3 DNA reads TGTGCCACCAGCAGAGATCCGCCTCGGACAGGGGCTGAAAAACTGTTTTTT. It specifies CATSRDPPRTGAEKLFF.

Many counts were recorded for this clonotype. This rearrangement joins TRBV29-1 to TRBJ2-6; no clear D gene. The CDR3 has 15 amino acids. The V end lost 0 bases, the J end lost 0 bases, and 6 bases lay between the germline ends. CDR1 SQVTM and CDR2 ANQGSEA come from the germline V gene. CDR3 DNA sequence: TGCAGCGTTGAAGACCCCCTCTCTGGGGCCAACGTCCTGACTTTC. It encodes CSVEDPLSGANVLTF.

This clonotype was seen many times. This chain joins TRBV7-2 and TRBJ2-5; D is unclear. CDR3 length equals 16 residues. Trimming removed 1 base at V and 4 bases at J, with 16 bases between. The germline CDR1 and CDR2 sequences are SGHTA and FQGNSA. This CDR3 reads CASSLDPNPVGETQYF. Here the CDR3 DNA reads TGTGCCAGCAGCTTAGACCCTAACCCGGTGGGAGAGACCCAGTACTTC.

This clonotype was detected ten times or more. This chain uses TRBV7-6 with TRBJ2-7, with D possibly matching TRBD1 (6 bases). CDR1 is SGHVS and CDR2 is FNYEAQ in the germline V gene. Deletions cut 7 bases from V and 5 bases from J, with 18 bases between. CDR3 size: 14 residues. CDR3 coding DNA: TGTGCCAGCACCCTTACGGAACAGGGCCACGAGCAGTACTTC. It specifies CASTLTEQGHEQYF.

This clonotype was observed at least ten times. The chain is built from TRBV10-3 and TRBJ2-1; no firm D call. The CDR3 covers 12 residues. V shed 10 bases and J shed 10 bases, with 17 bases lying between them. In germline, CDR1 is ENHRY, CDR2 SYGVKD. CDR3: CATQRLDEEQFF. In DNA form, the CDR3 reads TGTGCCACCCAAAGGCTCGATGAGGAGCAGTTCTTC.

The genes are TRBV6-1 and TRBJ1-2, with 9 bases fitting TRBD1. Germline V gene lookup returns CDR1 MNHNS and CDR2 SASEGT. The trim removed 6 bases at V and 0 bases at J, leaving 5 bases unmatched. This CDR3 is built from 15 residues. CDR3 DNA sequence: TGTGCCAGCAGAACCGGGACAGGGACTAACTATGGCTACACCTTC. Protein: CASRTGTGTNYGYTF.

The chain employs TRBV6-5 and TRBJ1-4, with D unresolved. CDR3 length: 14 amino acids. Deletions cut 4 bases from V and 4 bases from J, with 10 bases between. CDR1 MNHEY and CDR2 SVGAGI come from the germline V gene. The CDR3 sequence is CASSSDSVNEKLFF. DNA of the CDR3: TGTGCCAGCAGTTCTGATTCGGTTAATGAAAAACTGTTTTTT.

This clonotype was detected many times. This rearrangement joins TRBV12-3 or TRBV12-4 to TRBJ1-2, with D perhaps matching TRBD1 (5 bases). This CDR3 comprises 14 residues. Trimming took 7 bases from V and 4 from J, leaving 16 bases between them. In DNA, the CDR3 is TGTGCCAGCAACGGACGGGGGGGAGCCTATGGCTACACCTTC. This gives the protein CASNGRGGAYGYTF.

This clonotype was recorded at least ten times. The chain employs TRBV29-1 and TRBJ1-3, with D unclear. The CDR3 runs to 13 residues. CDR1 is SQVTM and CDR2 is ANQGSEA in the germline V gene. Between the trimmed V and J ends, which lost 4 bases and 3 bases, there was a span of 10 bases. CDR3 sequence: CSVARIDGNTIYF. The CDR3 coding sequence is TGCAGCGTTGCAAGGATTGATGGAAACACCATATATTTT.